The 30 T cell receptor beta chains below were found in one sample sequenced in a study of blood T cells in healthy people across ages. Primed by a sample-barcoded 5' primer and a J-beta primer mix, a second PCR proceeded for roughly 6 to 12 cycles. MiXCR, applied by TCRdb to the 5' RACE reads, yields one record per CDR3 protein. The sample records 850,000 to 950,000 distinct CDR3 sequences, under 30% being singletons. Sequencing input: blood. The origin of the receptors is a woman at least 80 years old in good health.

This clonotype occurred many times. This chain links TRBV5-1 with TRBJ2-1, with 10 bases fitting TRBD2. Looked up from germline, CDR1 is SGHRS and CDR2 is YFSETQ. V lost 0 bases and J lost 5; bases outside the gene matches: 5. The CDR3 is made up of 16 amino acids. This chain's CDR3 is CASSLVPAGGHNEQFF. The CDR3 region has the DNA TGCGCCAGCAGCTTGGTCCCAGCGGGGGGGCACAATGAGCAGTTCTTC.

As concerns this clonotype: A much larger clonotype is one base distant, so this may be a read error. V gene TRBV28 combines with J gene TRBJ2-1; 7 nucleotides align to TRBD1. The V segment lost 3 bases and the J segment 8 bases; nucleotides outside the gene matches: 22. CDR3 size: 19 residues. Germline loops: CDR1 MDHEN, CDR2 SYDVKM. CDR3 DNA sequence: TGTGCCAGCAGTTTCCCCTCTCCTAGACAGGGCGGGCGGGCGGATGAGCAGTTCTTC. It yields the protein CASSFPSPRQGGRADEQFF.

In this sample, this clonotype turned up a few times. The chain joins TRBV28 to TRBJ2-7, with 9 bases that match TRBD1. J was trimmed by 2 bases and V by 1 base; bases with no gene match: 0. CDR1 and CDR2 (germline): MDHEN, SYDVKM. The CDR3 is made up of 14 amino acids. Here the CDR3 reads CASSLYRGPYEQYF. The CDR3 coding sequence is TGTGCCAGCAGTTTATACAGGGGGCCCTACGAGCAGTACTTC.

The CDR3 loop reads CASSGQPIYGYTF. The DNA of the CDR3 is TGTGCCAGCAGCGGACAGCCGATCTATGGCTACACCTTC. The gene calls are TRBV7-8 and TRBJ1-2; D possibly corresponds to TRBD1 (6 bases). Trimming shortened V by 5 bases and J by 4 bases, and 11 bases separated the two germline ends. CDR3 length equals 13 residues. CDR1 and CDR2 from the germline V gene are SGHVS and FQNEAQ.

This clonotype occurred many times. The chain couples TRBV7-9 to TRBJ2-5; D possibly corresponds to TRBD1 (6 bases). CDR1 SEHNR and CDR2 FQNEAQ come from the germline V gene (reference sequence). The V end lost 5 bases, the J end lost 5 bases, and 15 bases lay between the germline ends. The CDR3 covers 14 residues. This chain's CDR3 is CASSRDIAGETQYF. The DNA for the CDR3 is TGTGCCAGCAGCCGGGACATAGCTGGGGAGACCCAGTACTTC. Full variable domain (remainder filled in from reference TRBV7-9 and TRBJ2-5): DTGVSQNPRHKITKRGQNVTFRCDPISEHNRLYWYRQTLGQGPEFLTYFQNEAQLEKSRLLSDRFSAERPKGSFSTLEIQRTEQGDSAMYLCASSRDIAGETQYFGPGTRLLVL.

At least ten counts were recorded for this clonotype. The chain recombines TRBV28 with TRBJ1-2; D possibly corresponds to TRBD1 (5 bases). V dropped 3 bases and J dropped 4 bases, with 15 bases sitting between them. CDR1 and CDR2 from the germline V gene are MDHEN and SYDVKM. This CDR3 spans 15 amino acids. The chain's CDR3 is CASSFHRGGVYGYTF. CDR3 nucleotides: TGTGCCAGCAGTTTTCATAGGGGCGGCGTCTATGGCTACACCTTC.

This clonotype was seen repeatedly, ten times or more. The V call is TRBV10-3, the J call TRBJ2-1; maybe TRBD2 (5 bases). With 7 bases removed from V and 5 bases from J, the gap between germline ends came to 9 bases. The CDR3 has 12 residues. Germline CDR1 and CDR2: ENHRY and SYGVKD. This CDR3 reads CAIKDWNNEQFF. CDR3 coding DNA: TGTGCCATCAAGGACTGGAACAATGAGCAGTTCTTC.

J is TRBJ2-5 and V is TRBV11-2; 12 nucleotides match TRBD2. The CDR3 spans 15 residues. Trimming cost V 7 bases and J 4 bases; bases outside gene matches: 7. Germline assignment: CDR1 SGHAT and CDR2 FQNNGV. CDR3 bases: TGTGCCAGCAAACCTAGCGGGGGGGTTGGAGAGACCCAGTACTTC. Encoded protein: CASKPSGGVGETQYF.

This clonotype turned up a few times. A read error may be the cause here, since a much bigger clone is one base away. This chain connects TRBV7-2 to TRBJ2-1, with D perhaps TRBD2 (5 bases). There are 13 residues in the CDR3. V was trimmed by 6 bases and J by 12 bases, leaving 18 bases between them. Germline CDR1 SGHTA, CDR2 FQGNSA. DNA of the CDR3: TGTGCCAGCAGGCCCGGGGTTAATGATGTGCAGTTCTTC. Its protein is CASRPGVNDVQFF.

Ten or more counts support this clonotype. The chain uses TRBV4-2 and TRBJ1-2, with 10 bases lining up with TRBD1. V was clipped by 0 bases and J by 4 bases; unmatched bases: 8. Germline CDR1 LGHNA, CDR2 YNFKEQ. The CDR3 is 17 amino acids. CDR3 DNA sequence: TGTGCCAGCAGCCAAGATGAGGGGACAGGGGTTAGCTATGGCTACACCTTC. Its protein product is CASSQDEGTGVSYGYTF.

The chain joins TRBV7-2 to TRBJ2-3; D perhaps matches TRBD1 (5 bases). The germline CDR1 and CDR2 sequences are SGHTA and FQGNSA. The CDR3 spans 15 residues. The V end lost 1 base, the J end lost 2 bases, and 10 bases lay between the germline ends. CDR3 sequence (DNA): TGTGCCAGCAGCTTAGTTGCGACAGCCACAGATACGCAGTATTTT. Encoded protein: CASSLVATATDTQYF.

This chain links TRBV2 with TRBJ1-6, with D possibly matching TRBD1 (6 bases). This CDR3 spans 15 amino acids. CDR1 and CDR2 (germline): SNHLY, FYNNEI. V dropped 4 bases and J dropped 5 bases, with 12 bases sitting between them. CDR3 protein: CASSVRTADNSPLHF. CDR3 DNA: TGTGCCAGCAGTGTAAGGACAGCTGATAATTCACCCCTCCACTTT. Drawing the rest from reference TRBV2 and TRBJ1-6, the complete variable domain is EPEVTQTPSHQVTQMGQEVILRCVPISNHLYFYWYRQILGQKVEFLVSFYNNEISEKSEIFDDQFSVERPDGSNFTLKIRSTKLEDSAMYFCASSVRTADNSPLHFGNGTRLTVT.

At least ten counts were recorded for this clonotype. The chain links TRBV24-1 to TRBJ1-2; tentatively, D is TRBD1 (5 bases). V was shortened by 9 bases and J by 11 bases, with 15 bases between the two germline ends. This CDR3 contains 11 residues. The germline V gene encodes CDR1 KGHDR and CDR2 SFDVKD. CDR3 sequence: CATGKGSGYTF. The CDR3 nucleotides are TGTGCCACCGGCAAGGGGTCGGGTTACACCTTC.

This clonotype was recorded many times. The genes are TRBV11-2 and TRBJ2-1; 8 nucleotides match TRBD2. The CDR3 spans 14 residues. CDR1 is SGHAT, CDR2 FQNNGV, per germline. Losses at the gene ends were 6 bases for V and 7 bases for J; bases not matched to a gene: 8. CDR3 sequence reads: CASSSSGGGNEQFF. The CDR3 DNA reads as TGTGCCAGCAGTTCGTCCGGGGGGGGGAATGAGCAGTTCTTC.

The sample holds many counts of this clonotype. V is TRBV7-9 and J is TRBJ1-2; D remains ambiguous. The V end was cut by 2 bases, the J end by 0 bases, with 7 bases between. The CDR3 is 14 amino acids. Germline CDR1 reads SEHNR; CDR2 reads FQNEAQ (reference sequence). This CDR3 is CASSLTVANYGYTF. The CDR3 DNA is TGTGCCAGCAGCTTAACCGTTGCTAACTATGGCTACACCTTC.

The chain uses TRBV6-1 and TRBJ2-3; TRBD2 is a possible D gene (6 bases). The V and J ends lost 4 bases and 0 bases respectively, with 11 bases between them. Germline V gene lookup returns CDR1 MNHNS and CDR2 SASEGT. The CDR3 sequence is 15 residues long. For the CDR3, the DNA is TGTGCCAGCAGTGTGCTGAGCGGGAGCACAGATACGCAGTATTTT. Amino acids: CASSVLSGSTDTQYF.

The chain combines TRBV7-2 with TRBJ2-5; the D gene is possibly TRBD1 (7 bases). The CDR3 contains 15 residues. V shed 5 bases and J shed 5 bases, with 18 bases lying between them. From germline, CDR1 is SGHTA and CDR2 FQGNSA. The CDR3 bases are TGTGCCAGCAGCCTAAATACAGGGGCGGGGGAGACCCAGTACTTC. Amino acids: CASSLNTGAGETQYF. Drawing the rest from reference TRBV7-2 and TRBJ2-5, the complete variable domain is GAGVSQSPSNKVTEKGKDVELRCDPISGHTALYWYRQSLGQGLEFLIYFQGNSAPDKSGLPSDRFSAERTGGSVSTLTIQRTQQEDSAVYLCASSLNTGAGETQYFGPGTRLLVL.

This clonotype came up many times. The J gene is TRBJ2-1, the V gene TRBV7-2; D is possibly TRBD2 (5 bases). The CDR3 is 15 amino acids. Trimming left V 4 bases short and J 10 bases short, with 20 bases between. CDR1 is SGHTA and CDR2 is FQGNSA in the germline V gene. CDR3 region: CASSSTPVLVHEQFF. Written as DNA, the CDR3 is TGTGCCAGCAGCTCCACCCCGGTACTAGTCCACGAGCAGTTCTTC. The variable domain in full, with the rest retrieved from reference TRBV7-2 and TRBJ2-1, is GAGVSQSPSNKVTEKGKDVELRCDPISGHTALYWYRQSLGQGLEFLIYFQGNSAPDKSGLPSDRFSAERTGGSVSTLTIQRTQQEDSAVYLCASSSTPVLVHEQFFGPGTRLTVL.

At least ten counts were recorded for this clonotype. The chain has TRBV12-3 or TRBV12-4 and TRBJ1-5, with D tentatively TRBD1 (5 bases). This CDR3 comprises 14 residues. V lost 4 bases to trimming and J lost 7 bases, with 14 bases between them. The CDR3 is CASSSTGPGQPQHF. CDR3 in DNA: TGTGCCAGCAGTTCCACTGGGCCAGGGCAGCCCCAGCATTTT.

Regarding this clonotype: One end of the junction varies from germline; a read error may be responsible. This chain connects TRBV6-2 or TRBV6-3 to TRBJ2-7, with 10 bases fitting TRBD1. There are 14 residues in the CDR3. Germline V gene lookup returns CDR1 MNHEY and CDR2 SVGEGT. DNA of the CDR3: TGTGCCAGCAGGTACTTCGGGACAGGGGTCGAGCAGTACTTC. This translates into CASRYFGTGVEQYF.

The chain joins TRBV10-3 to TRBJ2-7, with D perhaps matching TRBD2 (6 bases). The CDR3 totals 14 residues. Trimming pared 4 bases from V and 1 base from J, leaving 11 bases between. Germline CDR1 and CDR2: ENHRY and SYGVKD. CDR3 nucleotides: TGTGCCATCAGTGGGATTCGGGGGTCCTACGAGCAGTACTTC. Its protein is CAISGIRGSYEQYF.

As regards this clonotype: This clone may be a read error of a much larger clone one base away. No conserved phenylalanine or tryptophan ends this CDR3, so it is likely a read error. V and J are TRBV7-2 and TRBJ2-5, with 10 bases identical to TRBD2. Trimming removed 6 bases from V and 5 bases from J; junction bases left unmatched: 9. This CDR3 has 15 amino acids. The germline V gene has CDR1 SGHTA and CDR2 FQGNSA. The CDR3 nucleotides are TGTGCCAGCAGACGGGAAGCGGGGGGGCGGGAGACCCAGTACTAC. Protein sequence: CASRREAGGRETQYY.

This clonotype was found many times. This chain connects TRBV7-2 to TRBJ2-6; D ambiguous. The germline CDR1 and CDR2 sequences are SGHTA and FQGNSA. The CDR3 runs to 14 residues. V shed 4 bases and J shed 0 bases, with 4 bases lying between them. CDR3 protein: CASSYNSGANVLTF. The CDR3 DNA follows: TGTGCCAGCAGCTACAACTCTGGGGCCAACGTCCTGACTTTC.

This clonotype was recorded at least ten times. The chain has TRBV11-1 and TRBJ2-1; D unclear. Germline lookup yields CDR1 SGHAT and CDR2 FQDESV (reference sequence). V lost 5 bases to trimming and J lost 0 bases, with 8 bases between them. This CDR3 has 14 amino acids. Here the CDR3 reads CASSTIRSYNEQFF. The CDR3 coding sequence is TGTGCCAGCAGCACCATACGCTCCTACAATGAGCAGTTCTTC.

On this clonotype: It may be a read error: a sequence one base away is much more abundant. The conserved phenylalanine or tryptophan is not found at the CDR3 terminus, so this likely reflects a read error. The V and J genes are TRBV6-5 and TRBJ1-2; a weak D match, TRBD1 (6 bases). The CDR3 has 13 residues. CDR1 is MNHEY, CDR2 SVGAGI, per germline. The V gene lost 6 bases and the J gene lost 10 bases, with 18 bases spanning the gap. In nucleotides, the CDR3 is TGTGCCAGCAGATACCGGAGACAGGTTCTCTACACCTGC. It yields the protein CASRYRRQVLYTC.

The chain carries TRBV20-1 and TRBJ2-7; TRBD1 matches 9 bases. The CDR3 sequence is 13 residues long. Per germline, CDR1 DFQATT and CDR2 SNEGSKA (reference sequence). Trimming cost V 3 bases and J 10 bases; bases outside gene matches: 10. In DNA form, the CDR3 reads TGCAGTGCTAGTCCGGGACAGGGTAGGATTCAGTACTTC. Protein: CSASPGQGRIQYF.

This clonotype was found many times. The chain has TRBV20-1 and TRBJ2-1; 8 bases fit TRBD1. The V gene end was trimmed by 2 bases and the J gene end by 2 bases; junction bases not matched to a gene: 5. CDR3 length equals 15 residues. From germline, CDR1 is DFQATT and CDR2 SNEGSKA (reference sequence). In nucleotides, the CDR3 is TGCAGTGCTAGACTGACAGGGGCTCCCTACAATGAGCAGTTCTTC. It translates to CSARLTGAPYNEQFF.

The rearrangement uses TRBV3-1 and TRBJ1-5; 10 positions agree with TRBD1. The CDR3 covers 16 residues. CDR1 is LGHDT, CDR2 YNNKEL, per germline (reference sequence). The V segment lost 3 bases and the J segment 4 bases; nucleotides outside the gene matches: 6. The CDR3 is CASSQSPGQGNQPQHF. The CDR3, as DNA: TGTGCCAGCAGCCAGTCCCCGGGACAGGGGAATCAGCCCCAGCATTTT.

This clonotype showed up just a few times. The chain carries TRBV25-1 and TRBJ2-1; 8 positions agree with TRBD2. The DNA end favors TRBJ2-7, so the J call may be wrong. Germline assignment: CDR1 MGHDK and CDR2 SYGVNS. This CDR3 contains 16 residues. The CDR3 spells CASSHSELAGYNEQYF. CDR3 DNA: TGTGCCAGCAGCCACTCCGAGCTAGCGGGCTACAATGAGCAGTACTTC.

There are many counts of this clonotype. The gene calls are TRBV20-1 and TRBJ2-5; D gene uncertain. Per the germline V gene, CDR1 is DFQATT and CDR2 is SNEGSKA (reference sequence). Trimming removed 2 bases at V and 4 bases at J, with 5 bases between. The CDR3 covers 11 residues. The CDR3 here is CSARWGETQYF. The CDR3 bases are TGCAGTGCTAGATGGGGAGAGACCCAGTACTTC.